A selection of T cell receptor beta chains follows, all from one sample in a study of cytomegalovirus exposure and HLA in healthy donors. TCRdb's copy holds only in-frame clones and misses some; the assay was immunoSEQ multiplex PCR. The table has 110,000 to 150,000 clones, over 75% seen once. The source material was PBMCs. These receptors came from a woman in her thirties in good health and CMV-seronegative. Each CDR3 is given with its conserved first and last residue. A D gene is named only where the DNA matches it firmly. Expanded clones are given a class, and other clones once, few, many or no size at all.

NA TRBJ1-5 TRBV19 TRBD1 TGTGCCAGTAGCCCCCCGGGACAGAGCGAACAGCCCCAGCATTTT CASSPPGQSEQPQHF
NA TRBJ1-5 TRBV6-1 NA TGTGCCAGCAGGACTATCAGCAATCAGCCCCAGCATTTT CASRTISNQPQHF
NA TRBJ2-7 TRBV19 TRBD1 TGTGCCAGTAGTTTCCGGGACAGGAACTACGAGCAGTACTTC CASSFRDRNYEQYF
NA TRBJ2-2 TRBV27 NA TGTGCCAGCAGTTCTCTATCATCCGCCAATAGCACCGGGGAGCCGTTTTTT CASSSLSSANSTGEPFF
NA TRBJ1-1 TRBV7-9 TRBD1 TGTGCCAGCAGCTTATTCAGGGGGAAGGGGCCTGAAGCTTTCTTT CASSLFRGKGPEAFF
NA TRBJ1-5 TRBV5-5 TRBD1 TGTGCCAGCAGTTCGACAGGGGAGGTTCAGCCCCAGCATTTT CASSSTGEVQPQHF
NA TRBJ2-6 TRBV7-9 TRBD1 TGTTCCAGCAGCCCCTTGGACAGGTTAGACTCTGGGGCCAACGTCCTGACTTTC CSSSPLDRLDSGANVLTF
NA TRBJ1-1 TRBV5-4 TRBD1 TGTGCCAGCAGCTTCCCCGACAGGGCGAACACTGAAGCTTTCTTT CASSFPDRANTEAFF
NA TRBJ1-5 TRBV5-1 TRBD1 TGCGCCAGCAGCCAAACAGGGGGTGGCAATCAGCCCCAGCATTTT CASSQTGGGNQPQHF
once TRBJ1-6 TRBV14 NA TGTGCCAGCAGCCAAGTCCTCCGGGACTCCAATTCACCCCTCCACTTT CASSQVLRDSNSPLHF
NA TRBJ1-1 TRBV20-1 TRBD1 TGCAGTGCTGACAGGGCCACTGAAGCTTTCTTT CSADRATEAFF
NA TRBJ1-6 TRBV30 TRBD1 TGTGCCTGGAGGGACAGGGGACTCTATAATTCACCCCTCCACTTT CAWRDRGLYNSPLHF
NA TRBJ1-4 TRBV19 NA TGTGCCAGTACCCGACAGGTGGCAACTAATGAAAAACTGTTTTTT CASTRQVATNEKLFF
few TRBJ2-2 TRBV11-2 NA TGTGCCAGCAGCCCTACGAACACCGGGGAGCTGTTTTTT CASSPTNTGELFF
NA TRBJ1-6 TRBV6-5 TRBD1 TGTGCCAGCAGTTTGACAGGGTATAATTCACCCCTCCACTTT CASSLTGYNSPLHF
once TRBJ2-6 TRBV5-4 NA TGTGCCAGCAGCTTGGCCGGGGGAGCCTCTGGGGCCAACGTCCTGACTTTC CASSLAGGASGANVLTF
NA TRBJ1-1 TRBV7-9 TRBD1 TGTGCCAGCAGCTCCGACAGGGGTCGGACTGAAGCTTTCTTT CASSSDRGRTEAFF
NA TRBJ1-6 TRBV18 TRBD1 TGTGCCAGCTCACCACTCCGGGACAGTAATTCACCCCTCCACTTT CASSPLRDSNSPLHF
few TRBJ1-1 TRBV5-4 TRBD1 TGTGCCAGCAGCCTCACAGGGGGCGGGAACACTGAAGCTTTCTTT CASSLTGGGNTEAFF
NA TRBJ2-7 TRBV6-1 TRBD1 TGTGCCAGCAGTGACGGACAGGCCCAGAAGGTCTTC CASSDGQAQKVF
NA TRBJ1-6 TRBV20-1 TRBD1 TGCAGTGCCCAACCCGGGACAGACCTCCACTTT CSAQPGTDLHF
NA TRBJ2-3 TRBV5-6 NA TGTGCCAGCAGCTTGGGATGGCATCGCACAGATACGCAGTATTTT CASSLGWHRTDTQYF
NA TRBJ1-2 TRBV5-1 TRBD1 TGCGCCAGCAGCTTGGCCGGGACAGGAGTCGGCTACACCTTC CASSLAGTGVGYTF
NA TRBJ1-2 TRBV13 NA TGTGCCAGCAGCGCCAAGACAGGAAACTATGGCTACACCTTC CASSAKTGNYGYTF
NA TRBJ1-3 TRBV7-8 NA TGTGCCAGCAGCATACACCGCTCTGGAAACACCATATATTTT CASSIHRSGNTIYF
NA TRBJ2-7 TRBV9 TRBD2 TGTGCCAGCAGCGTAGCGGCTAGCGGGGCCTTCTACGAGCAGTACTTC CASSVAASGAFYEQYF
NA TRBJ2-1 TRBV9 NA TGTGCCAGCAGCGTAGTGGCAGGGGGGTACAATGAGCAGTTCTTC CASSVVAGGYNEQFF
once TRBJ2-3 TRBV6-1 NA TGTGCCAGCAGTGAAAGGAGCGGTAGAAGCACAGATACGCAGTATTTT CASSERSGRSTDTQYF
NA TRBJ2-3 TRBV6-5 NA TGTGCCAGCAGCGACAGTCCTACTAGCACAGATACGCAGTATTTT CASSDSPTSTDTQYF
few TRBJ1-1 TRBV2 TRBD1 TGTGCCAGCAGATGGACAGGGGTAACTTTCTTT CASRWTGVTFF
NA TRBJ1-2 TRBV7-3 NA TGTGCCAGCAGCCTAGGAGGGCCTTCATCTAGCTACACCTTC CASSLGGPSSSYTF
NA TRBJ2-2 TRBV7-2 TRBD2 TGTGCCAGCAGCCACCCTAGCGGGGGGGCGAACACCGGGGAGCTGTTTTTT CASSHPSGGANTGELFF
NA TRBJ2-1 TRBV2 TRBD2 TGTGCCAGCAGCCCCACGGGAGCGGGACCATACAATGAGCAGTTCTTC CASSPTGAGPYNEQFF
NA TRBJ1-2 TRBV18 TRBD1 TGTGCCAGCTCACCATGGGACAGGGCTGGGGGCTACACCTTC CASSPWDRAGGYTF
NA TRBJ1-3 TRBV15 TRBD1 TGTGCCACCAGCAGGGACAGGGCTGCTGGAAACACCATATATTTT CATSRDRAAGNTIYF
NA TRBJ1-1 TRBV5-1 NA TGCGCCAGCAGCCCGGAGGCCCCGCTGTCTGAAGCTTTCTTT CASSPEAPLSEAFF
NA TRBJ2-5 TRBV4-2 TRBD1 TGTGCCAGCAGCCAGGGGACAGACCAAGAGACCCAGTACTTC CASSQGTDQETQYF
NA TRBJ2-7 TRBV6-1 NA TGTGCCATTCGGTCGGCCTACGAGCAGTACTTC CAIRSAYEQYF
NA TRBJ2-7 TRBV30 NA TGTGCCTGGATAGGTTGGGGCAGCGGGCCCTACGAGCAGTACTTC CAWIGWGSGPYEQYF
few TRBJ1-1 TRBV2 TRBD1 TGTGCCAGCAAAAACAGGGGGATCGCTTTCTTT CASKNRGIAFF
NA TRBJ2-5 TRBV21-1 NA TGTGCCAGCAGCAAAGCGCGAACCCAAGAGACCCAGTACTTC CASSKARTQETQYF
NA TRBJ2-2 TRBV7-9 NA TGTGCCAGCAGCTTGGAGATCACCGGGGAGCTGTTTTTT CASSLEITGELFF
NA TRBJ1-6 TRBV25-1 NA TGTGCCAGCAGTGCTGGCTCCCACATCTATAATTCACCCCTCCACTTT CASSAGSHIYNSPLHF
NA TRBJ1-1 TRBV6-6 TRBD1 TGTGCCAGCAGTTTGACAGGGTCCCCGAACACTGAAGCTTTCTTT CASSLTGSPNTEAFF
NA TRBJ2-5 TRBV11-3 TRBD2 TGTGCCAGCAGCTTAGGGACTAGCGCTAAAGAGACCCAGTACTTC CASSLGTSAKETQYF
once TRBJ2-1 TRBV5-5 NA TGTGCCAGCAGCTTGTTTAGTTCCGCTACCTCCTACAATGAGCAGTTCTTC CASSLFSSATSYNEQFF
NA TRBJ1-1 TRBV4-1 NA TGCGCCAGCAGCCCCGAGGGGGAGGGGAGAGTCACTGAAGCTTTCTTT CASSPEGEGRVTEAFF
NA TRBJ1-3 TRBV14 NA TGTGCCAGCAGCCAGGGCTCAGTCTCCCCTCGGAACACCATATATTTT CASSQGSVSPRNTIYF
few TRBJ1-3 TRBV27 NA TGTGCCAGCAGAAACTCGGGGCGGGGTAGTGGAAACACCATATATTTT CASRNSGRGSGNTIYF
NA TRBJ1-3 TRBV12-2 NA TGTGCAAGTCGCTTAGGGGCCGGACAACAAGGATACACCATATATTTT CASRLGAGQQGYTIYF
NA TRBJ1-2 TRBV2 NA TGTGCCAGCAGCAGGTGGGAGCTAGGTTATGGCTACACCTTC CASSRWELGYGYTF
NA TRBJ1-5 TRBV5-1 NA TGCGCCAGCAGCTGGTCAGGGGATAGCAATCAGCCCCAGCATTTT CASSWSGDSNQPQHF
NA TRBJ2-3 TRBV4-2 NA TGTGCCAGCAGCCAGTACCGGGACTCCGGGAGCACAGATACGCAGTATTTT CASSQYRDSGSTDTQYF